This TCR beta chain was sequenced for a study of T cell clonality in common variable immunodeficiency. This CDR3 contains 13 residues. Unmatched junction bases numbered 3, after V lost 5 bases and J lost 4 bases. Germline V gene lookup returns CDR1 GTSNPN and CDR2 SVGIG (reference sequence). Reduced serum IgG, IgA and/or IgM plus specific antibody deficiency defined CVID. The CVID group had roughly 16 females and 30 or so males, mean age roughly 39. Both groups were predominantly of Caucasian heritage. CVID subjects had received replacement immunoglobulin for at least one year. In this sample, this clone turned up a few times. Its cognate antigen is unknown. Sequencing ends 3 residues short of the CDR3 end; the germline J gene provides the rest. Study results and caveats: Fewer deletions and N-nucleotide insertions were reportedly seen in common variable immunodeficiency TCR beta sequences.

Some clones are missing from TCRdb's copy, which holds only in-frame ones; the method was immunoSEQ multiplex PCR. The repertoire consists of 16,000 or so clones, none detected only once. The TCR originated in a human donor with common variable immunodeficiency. The chain recombines TRBV30 with TRBJ2-2; the match to TRBD2 covers 8 bases. Material for sequencing was peripheral blood mononuclear cells. Here the CDR3 reads CAWGRGGTGELFF. Incomplete CDR3 DNA: TGTGCCTGGGGACGGGGGGGCACCGGGGAG.